This T cell receptor (beta chain) was recorded in a study of technical replicates of blood from a handful of donors (dated 2017 in TCRdb). The library was produced with the immunoSEQ multiplex PCR assay. As stored in TCRdb, this immuneACCESS dataset retains in-frame rearrangements with V and J assigned. A fraction of the clones does not appear; measured against another copy, unresolved V genes explain less than half of the discrepancy, and the remainder lacks a known reason. The sample table holds around 50,000 clones, of which about 96% were seen once. The top ten constitute approximately 0.4% of the sample. In its sample, this clone was seen a few times. No cognate antigen has been identified for it. No much larger clone is present one base from it, and per-base qualities are unavailable. The source material was T cells isolated from PBMCs. This TCR derives from a human donor in good health.

Here the CDR3 is given as CASSLSAGPPNEQFF. DNA sequence: TGTGCCAGCAGCTTGTCGGCGGGTCCTCCCAATGAGCAGTTCTTC. The receptor chain draws on TRBV7-3 and TRBJ2-1; TRBD2 is a weak D gene call, 5 bases matching. The CDR3, from cysteine to phenylalanine, totals 15 residues. Solely the CDR3 DNA is kept, with 45 bases framed from the first base. V loses 3 bases, J loses 6 bases, and the germline ends lie 15 bases apart. Reading the germline V gene gives CDR1 SGHTA and CDR2 FQGTGA.